Sequencing of this T cell receptor beta chain was carried out in a study of T cell changes during pregnancy in multiple sclerosis. The table came from immunoSEQ multiplex PCR; TCRdb's copy has only in-frame clones and leaves some out. This sample has some 97,000 clones, with approximately 92% found just once. This CDR3 is built from 17 residues. The germline gives CDR1 MGHRA, CDR2 YSYEKL. J lost 2 bases, V lost 0 bases, and 5 bases had no gene match. The genes are TRBV4-1 and TRBJ2-3; 10 nucleotides align to TRBD2. The sequence came from a female donor with multiple sclerosis, enrolled in a pregnancy study. The sample was peripheral blood, taken after pregnancy. As DNA, the CDR3 is TGCGCCAGCAGCCAAGACCCAAGCGGGGGGGCCACAGATACGCAGTATTTT. Protein sequence: CASSQDPSGGATDTQYF.